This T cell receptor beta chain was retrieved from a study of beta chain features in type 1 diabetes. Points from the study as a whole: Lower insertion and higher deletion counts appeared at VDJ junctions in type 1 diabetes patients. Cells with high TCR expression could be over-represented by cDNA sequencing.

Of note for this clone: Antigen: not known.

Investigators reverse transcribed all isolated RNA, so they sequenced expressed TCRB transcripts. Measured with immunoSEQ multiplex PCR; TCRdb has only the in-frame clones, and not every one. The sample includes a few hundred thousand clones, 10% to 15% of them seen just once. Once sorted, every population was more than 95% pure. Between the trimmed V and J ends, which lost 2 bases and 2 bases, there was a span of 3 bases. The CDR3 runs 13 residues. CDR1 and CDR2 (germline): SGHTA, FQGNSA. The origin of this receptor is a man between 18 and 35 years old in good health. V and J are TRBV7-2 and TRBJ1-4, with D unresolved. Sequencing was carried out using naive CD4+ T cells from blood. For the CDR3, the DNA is TGTGCCAGCAGCTTACTGACTAATGAAAAACTGTTTTTT. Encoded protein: CASSLLTNEKLFF.